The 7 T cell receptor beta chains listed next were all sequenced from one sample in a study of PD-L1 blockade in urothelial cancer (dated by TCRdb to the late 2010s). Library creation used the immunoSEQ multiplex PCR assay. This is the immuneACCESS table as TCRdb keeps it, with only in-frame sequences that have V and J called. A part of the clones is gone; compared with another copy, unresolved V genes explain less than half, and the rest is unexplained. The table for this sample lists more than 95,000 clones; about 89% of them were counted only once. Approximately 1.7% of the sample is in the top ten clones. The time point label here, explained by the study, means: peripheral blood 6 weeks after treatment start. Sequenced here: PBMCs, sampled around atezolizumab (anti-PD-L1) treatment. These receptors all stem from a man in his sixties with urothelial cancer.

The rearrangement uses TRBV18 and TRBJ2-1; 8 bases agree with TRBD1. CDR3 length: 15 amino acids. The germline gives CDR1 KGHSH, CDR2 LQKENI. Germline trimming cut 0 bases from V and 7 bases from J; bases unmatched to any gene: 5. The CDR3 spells CASSPPGDRRNEQFF. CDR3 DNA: TGTGCCAGCTCACCACCTGGGGACAGGCGAAATGAGCAGTTCTTC.

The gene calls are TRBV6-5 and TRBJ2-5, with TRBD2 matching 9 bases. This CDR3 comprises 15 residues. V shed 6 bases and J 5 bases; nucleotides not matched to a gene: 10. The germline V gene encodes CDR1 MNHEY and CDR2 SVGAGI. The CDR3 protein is CASRPPGLAGETQYF. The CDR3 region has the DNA TGTGCCAGCAGGCCTCCGGGACTAGCTGGGGAGACCCAGTACTTC.

CDR3 coding DNA: TGTGCCAGCAGCTTGAGCTCCTATAATTCACCCCTCCACTTT. Translating gives CASSLSSYNSPLHF. V gene TRBV28 combines with J gene TRBJ1-6; no definite D call. V lost 6 bases, J lost 0 bases, and 6 bases lay in between. The germline V gene encodes CDR1 MDHEN and CDR2 SYDVKM. The CDR3 consists of 14 residues.

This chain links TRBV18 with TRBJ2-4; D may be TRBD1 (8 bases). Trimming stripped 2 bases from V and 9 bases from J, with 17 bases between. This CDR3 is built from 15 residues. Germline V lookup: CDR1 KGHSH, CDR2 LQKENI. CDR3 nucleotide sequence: TGTGCCAGCTCACCATATACGGACAGGGAGGGCATTCAGTACTTC. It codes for CASSPYTDREGIQYF.

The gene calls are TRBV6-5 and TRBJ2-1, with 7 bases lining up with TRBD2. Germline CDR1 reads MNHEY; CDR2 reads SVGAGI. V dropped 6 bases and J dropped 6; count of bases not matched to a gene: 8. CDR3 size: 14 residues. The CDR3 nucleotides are TGTGCCAGCAGCCCAGGGAGGGAGATCAATGAGCAGTTCTTC. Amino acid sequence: CASSPGREINEQFF.

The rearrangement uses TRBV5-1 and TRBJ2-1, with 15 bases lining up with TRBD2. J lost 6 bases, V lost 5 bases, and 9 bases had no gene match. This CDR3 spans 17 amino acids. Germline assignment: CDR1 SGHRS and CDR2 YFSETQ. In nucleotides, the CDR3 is TGCGCCAGCAGTTTAGGACTAGCGGGAGGGCCAGGCAATGAGCAGTTCTTC. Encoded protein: CASSLGLAGGPGNEQFF.

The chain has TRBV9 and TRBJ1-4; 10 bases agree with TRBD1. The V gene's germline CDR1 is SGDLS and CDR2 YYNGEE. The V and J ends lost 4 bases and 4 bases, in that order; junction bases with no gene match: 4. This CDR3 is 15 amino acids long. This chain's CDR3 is CASSPRTGGNEKLFF. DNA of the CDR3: TGTGCCAGCAGCCCCCGGACAGGGGGTAATGAAAAACTGTTTTTT. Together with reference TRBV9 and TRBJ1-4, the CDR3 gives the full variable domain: DSGVTQTPKHLITATGQRVTLRCSPRSGDLSVYWYQQSLDQGLQFLIQYYNGEERAKGNILERFSAQQFPDLHSELNLSSLELGDSALYFCASSPRTGGNEKLFFGSGTQLSVL.